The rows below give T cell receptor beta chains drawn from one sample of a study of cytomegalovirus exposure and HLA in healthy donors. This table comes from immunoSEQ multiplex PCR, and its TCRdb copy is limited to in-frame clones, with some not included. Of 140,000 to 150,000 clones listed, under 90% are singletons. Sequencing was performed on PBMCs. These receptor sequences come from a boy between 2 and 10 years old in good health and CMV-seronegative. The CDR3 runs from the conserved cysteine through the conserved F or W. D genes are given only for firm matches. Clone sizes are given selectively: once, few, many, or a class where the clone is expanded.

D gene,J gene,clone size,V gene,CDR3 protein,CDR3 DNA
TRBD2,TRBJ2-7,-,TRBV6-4,CASSEGTSGAYEQYF,TGTGCCAGCAGTGAAGGGACTAGCGGGGCCTACGAGCAGTACTTC
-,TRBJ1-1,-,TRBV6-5,CASRHRWGVGFAFF,TGTGCCAGCAGACACCGATGGGGAGTCGGTTTCGCTTTCTTT
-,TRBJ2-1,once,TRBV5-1,CASSLNRVTAGGEQFF,TGCGCCAGCAGCCTAAACAGGGTAACCGCCGGAGGTGAGCAGTTCTTC
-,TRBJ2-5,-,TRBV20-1,CSARDIKTQYF,TGCAGTGCTAGAGATATAAAGACCCAGTACTTC
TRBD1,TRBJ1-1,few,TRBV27,CASGRDRRLIMNTEAFF,TGTGCCAGCGGGAGGGACAGGAGATTAATTATGAACACTGAAGCTTTCTTT
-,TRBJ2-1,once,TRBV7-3,CASSYDRASYNEQFF,TGTGCCAGCAGTTACGACAGAGCATCCTACAATGAGCAGTTCTTC
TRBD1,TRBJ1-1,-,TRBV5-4,CASSTQRQGGNPEAFF,TGTGCCAGCAGCACGCAAAGACAGGGTGGTAATCCTGAAGCTTTCTTT
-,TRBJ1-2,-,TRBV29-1,CSVDPGSLNYGYTF,TGCAGCGTTGATCCAGGCTCCCTTAACTATGGCTACACCTTC
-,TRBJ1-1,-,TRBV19,CASRRTSTGTTEAFF,TGTGCCAGTAGGAGGACAAGTACAGGGACCACTGAAGCTTTCTTT
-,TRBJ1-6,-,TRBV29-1,CSVERVRQGRPSPLHF,TGCAGCGTTGAAAGGGTCCGCCAGGGTAGGCCTTCACCCCTCCACTTT
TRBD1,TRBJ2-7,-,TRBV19,CASQPRTGGPHEQYF,TGTGCCAGCCAACCCCGGACAGGGGGCCCCCACGAGCAGTACTTC
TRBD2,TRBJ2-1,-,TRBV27,CASSSPGRGGPEQFF,TGTGCCAGCAGTTCCCCGGGGAGGGGAGGCCCTGAGCAGTTCTTC
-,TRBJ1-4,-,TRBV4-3,CASSQDFGGRVGEKLFF,TGCGCCAGCAGCCAAGATTTCGGGGGGAGGGTGGGGGAAAAACTGTTTTTT
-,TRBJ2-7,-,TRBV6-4,CASRKEVVSYEQYF,TGTGCCAGCAGAAAGGAGGTAGTATCCTACGAGCAGTACTTC
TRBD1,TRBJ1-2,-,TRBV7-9,CASSLGTGQHGYTF,TGTGCCAGCAGCTTAGGGACAGGGCAACATGGCTACACCTTC
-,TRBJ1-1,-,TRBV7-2,CASSSSKLNTEAFF,TGTGCCAGCAGCTCAAGCAAATTGAACACTGAAGCTTTCTTT
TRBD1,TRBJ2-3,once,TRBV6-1,CASSWTGASTDTQYF,TGTGCCAGCAGTTGGACAGGGGCTAGCACAGATACGCAGTATTTT
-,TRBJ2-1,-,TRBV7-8,CASSLATADTYNEQFF,TGTGCCAGCAGCTTAGCGACCGCGGACACTTACAATGAGCAGTTCTTC
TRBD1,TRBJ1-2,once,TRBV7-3,CASSLGQNYGYTF,TGTGCCAGCAGCTTGGGACAGAACTATGGCTACACCTTC
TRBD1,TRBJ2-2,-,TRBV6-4,CASSATGDTGELFF,TGTGCCAGCAGTGCTACAGGGGACACCGGGGAGCTGTTTTTT
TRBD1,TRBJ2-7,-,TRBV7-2,CASSSEGAGAYEQYF,TGTGCCAGCAGCTCTGAGGGGGCAGGGGCTTACGAGCAGTACTTC
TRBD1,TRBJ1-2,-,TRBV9,CASSPRISNTGTGRPYGYTF,TGTGCCAGCAGCCCTCGAATCTCGAACACCGGGACAGGGCGCCCCTATGGCTACACCTTC
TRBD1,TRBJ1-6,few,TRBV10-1,CASSEGQGASPLHF,TGCGCCAGCAGTGAGGGACAGGGGGCTTCACCCCTCCACTTT
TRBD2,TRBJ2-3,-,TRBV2,CASNGGAFTDTQYF,TGTGCCAGCAACGGGGGGGCCTTTACAGATACGCAGTATTTT
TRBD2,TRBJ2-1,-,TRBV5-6,CASSGGTSGYNEQFF,TGTGCCAGCAGCGGAGGGACTAGCGGGTACAATGAGCAGTTCTTC
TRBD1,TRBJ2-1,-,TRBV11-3,CASSSGQLNYNEQFF,TGTGCCAGCAGCTCGGGACAGCTCAACTACAATGAGCAGTTCTTC
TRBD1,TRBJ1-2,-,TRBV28,CASDRGRYGYTF,TGTGCCAGTGACAGGGGAAGGTATGGCTACACCTTC
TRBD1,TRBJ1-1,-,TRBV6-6,CASSMTGLNTEAFF,TGTGCCAGCAGTATGACAGGGCTGAACACTGAAGCTTTCTTT
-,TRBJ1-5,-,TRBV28,CASSSGQPQHF,TGTGCCAGCAGTTCAGGTCAGCCCCAGCATTTT
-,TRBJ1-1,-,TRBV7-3,CASSLGQMNTEAFF,TGTGCCAGCAGCTTAGGACAGATGAACACTGAAGCTTTCTTT
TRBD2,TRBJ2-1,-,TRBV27,CASSLGTLSGGSNEQFF,TGTGCCAGCAGTTTGGGTACTCTGAGCGGGGGATCCAATGAGCAGTTCTTC
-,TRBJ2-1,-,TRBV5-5,CASSPTRGKGSYNEQFF,TGTGCCAGCAGCCCTACACGGGGAAAAGGGTCCTACAATGAGCAGTTCTTC
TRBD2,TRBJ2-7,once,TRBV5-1,CASSIGLAGRSYEQYF,TGCGCCAGCAGCATCGGACTAGCGGGACGTTCCTACGAGCAGTACTTC
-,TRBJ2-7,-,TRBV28,CASGFRGYEQYF,TGTGCCAGCGGCTTTAGGGGTTACGAGCAGTACTTC
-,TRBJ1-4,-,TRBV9,CASSVATGSPNEKLFF,TGTGCCAGCAGCGTAGCTACGGGGTCTCCTAATGAAAAACTGTTTTTT
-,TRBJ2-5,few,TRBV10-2,CASSRTGSVSQGTQYF,TGCGCCAGCAGTCGAACAGGGAGTGTTAGCCAAGGGACCCAGTACTTC
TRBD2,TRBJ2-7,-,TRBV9,CASSAGGGGVGGQQYF,TGTGCCAGCAGCGCCGGTGGGGGGGGAGTCGGAGGCCAGCAGTACTTC
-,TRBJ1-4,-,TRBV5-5,CASSPGGSNEKLFF,TGTGCCAGCAGTCCGGGGGGAAGTAATGAAAAACTGTTTTTT
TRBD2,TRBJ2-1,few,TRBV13,CASSVERGGRDEQFF,TGTGCCAGCAGCGTCGAGCGGGGGGGCCGGGATGAGCAGTTCTTC
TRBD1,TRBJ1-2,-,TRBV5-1,CASSLKDREQNGYTF,TGCGCCAGCAGCTTGAAGGACAGGGAGCAGAATGGCTACACCTTC
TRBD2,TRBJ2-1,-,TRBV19,CASSIMSGGPNEQFF,TGTGCCAGTAGTATTATGAGCGGGGGGCCCAATGAGCAGTTCTTC
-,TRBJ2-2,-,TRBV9,CASSVVESTGELFF,TGTGCCAGCAGCGTAGTTGAGAGCACCGGGGAGCTGTTTTTT
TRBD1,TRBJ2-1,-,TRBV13,CASSLGLGPTGTYNEQFF,TGTGCCAGCAGCTTAGGCTTAGGGCCGACAGGGACCTACAATGAGCAGTTCTTC
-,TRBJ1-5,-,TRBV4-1,CASSQEGRLSNQPQHF,TGCGCCAGCAGCCAAGAAGGTAGACTCAGCAATCAGCCCCAGCATTTT
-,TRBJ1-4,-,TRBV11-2,CASSFGAATNEKLFF,TGTGCCAGCAGCTTTGGGGCGGCAACTAATGAAAAACTGTTTTTT
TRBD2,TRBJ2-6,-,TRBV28,CASSLKRGMGFSGANVLTF,TGTGCCAGCAGTTTAAAGCGGGGAATGGGGTTCTCTGGGGCCAACGTCCTGACTTTC
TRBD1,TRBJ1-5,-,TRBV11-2,CASSWTGSNQPQHF,TGTGCCAGCAGCTGGACAGGGAGCAATCAGCCCCAGCATTTT
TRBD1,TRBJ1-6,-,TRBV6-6,CASSPLTGGNSPLHF,TGTGCCAGCAGTCCACTGACAGGGGGGAATTCACCCCTCCACTTT
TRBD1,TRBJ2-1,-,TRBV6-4,CASSTGTGGNEQFF,TGTGCCAGCAGTACCGGGACAGGCGGCAATGAGCAGTTCTTC
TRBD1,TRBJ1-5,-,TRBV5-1,CASSPGTGGYQPQHF,TGCGCCAGCAGCCCCGGGACAGGGGGATATCAGCCCCAGCATTTT
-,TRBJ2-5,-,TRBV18,CASSPISPADQETQYF,TGTGCCAGCTCACCCATCTCGCCGGCGGACCAAGAGACCCAGTACTTC
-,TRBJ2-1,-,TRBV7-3,CASSWGGLGAGGEQFF,TGTGCCAGCAGCTGGGGGGGGCTGGGGGCCGGGGGTGAGCAGTTCTTC
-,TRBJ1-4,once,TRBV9,CASSPRGGSLNEKLFF,TGTGCCAGCAGCCCAAGGGGGGGCAGCCTCAATGAAAAACTGTTTTTT
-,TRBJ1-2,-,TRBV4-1,CASSRFPRTRTLTMDYGYTF,TGCGCCAGCAGCCGATTCCCCCGGACTCGAACGTTAACTATGGACTATGGCTACACCTTC
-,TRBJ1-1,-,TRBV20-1,CSAYRNTEAFF,TGCAGTGCTTACAGGAACACTGAAGCTTTCTTT
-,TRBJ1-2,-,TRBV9,CASSVGAASFGYTF,TGTGCCAGCAGCGTAGGGGCAGCCAGTTTTGGCTACACCTTC
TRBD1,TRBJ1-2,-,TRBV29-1,CSVKLGQGLYGYTF,TGCAGCGTTAAGTTGGGACAGGGCTTATATGGCTACACCTTC
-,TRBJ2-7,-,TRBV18,CASSPGTSYEQYF,TGTGCCAGCTCACCTGGGACTTCCTACGAGCAGTACTTC
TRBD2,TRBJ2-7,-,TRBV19,CASSAGLAGGPEQYF,TGTGCCAGTAGTGCCGGACTAGCGGGGGGGCCCGAGCAGTACTTC